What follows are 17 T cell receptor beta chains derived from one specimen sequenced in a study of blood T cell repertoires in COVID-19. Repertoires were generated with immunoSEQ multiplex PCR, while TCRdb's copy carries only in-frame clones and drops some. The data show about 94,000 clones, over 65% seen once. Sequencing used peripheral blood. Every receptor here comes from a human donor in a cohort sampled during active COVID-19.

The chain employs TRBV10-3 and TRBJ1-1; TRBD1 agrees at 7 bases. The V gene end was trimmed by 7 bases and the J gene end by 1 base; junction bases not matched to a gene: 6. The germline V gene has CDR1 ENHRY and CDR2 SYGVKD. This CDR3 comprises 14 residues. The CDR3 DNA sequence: TGTGCCATCAAAGGGGACAGCCAGAACACTGAAGCTTTCTTT. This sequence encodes CAIKGDSQNTEAFF.

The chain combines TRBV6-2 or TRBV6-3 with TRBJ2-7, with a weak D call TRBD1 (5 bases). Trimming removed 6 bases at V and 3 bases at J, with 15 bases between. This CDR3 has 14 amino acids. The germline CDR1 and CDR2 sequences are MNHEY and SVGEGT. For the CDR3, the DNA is TGTGCCAGCAGACCTAGGGGTGAATTCTACGAGCAGTACTTC. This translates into CASRPRGEFYEQYF.

CDR3 coding DNA: TGTGCCAGCAGTTTATCGTGGGGAGAAAGCAATCAGCCCCAGCATTTT. Protein sequence: CASSLSWGESNQPQHF. The chain combines TRBV28 with TRBJ1-5; D is unresolved. The V gene lost 1 base and the J gene lost 1 base, with 11 bases spanning the gap. The CDR3 loop spans 16 amino acids. CDR1 MDHEN and CDR2 SYDVKM come from the germline V gene.

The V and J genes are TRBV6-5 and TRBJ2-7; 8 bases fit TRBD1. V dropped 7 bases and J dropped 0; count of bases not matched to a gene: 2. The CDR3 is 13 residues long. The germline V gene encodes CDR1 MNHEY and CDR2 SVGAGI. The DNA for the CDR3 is TGTGCCAGCACCGACAGGGGCTCCTACGAGCAGTACTTC. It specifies CASTDRGSYEQYF.

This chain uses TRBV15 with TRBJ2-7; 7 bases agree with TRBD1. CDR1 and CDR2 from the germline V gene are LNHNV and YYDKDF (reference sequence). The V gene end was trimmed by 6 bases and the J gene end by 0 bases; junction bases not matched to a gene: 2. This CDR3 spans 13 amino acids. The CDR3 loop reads CATRRTGSYEQYF. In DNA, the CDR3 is TGTGCCACCAGAAGGACAGGCTCCTACGAGCAGTACTTC.

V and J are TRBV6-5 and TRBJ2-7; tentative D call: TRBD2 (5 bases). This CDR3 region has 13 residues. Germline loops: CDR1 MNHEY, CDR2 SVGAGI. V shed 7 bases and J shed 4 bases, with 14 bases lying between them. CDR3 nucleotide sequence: TGTGCCAGCAAGGATCGGGATCTTTACGAGCAGTACTTC. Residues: CASKDRDLYEQYF.

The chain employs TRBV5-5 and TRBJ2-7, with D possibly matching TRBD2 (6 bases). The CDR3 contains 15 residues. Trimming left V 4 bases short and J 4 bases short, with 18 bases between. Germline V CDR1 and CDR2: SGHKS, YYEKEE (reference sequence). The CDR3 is CASSVVGGNEYEQYF. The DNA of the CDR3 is TGTGCCAGCAGCGTGGTCGGAGGGAATGAGTACGAGCAGTACTTC.

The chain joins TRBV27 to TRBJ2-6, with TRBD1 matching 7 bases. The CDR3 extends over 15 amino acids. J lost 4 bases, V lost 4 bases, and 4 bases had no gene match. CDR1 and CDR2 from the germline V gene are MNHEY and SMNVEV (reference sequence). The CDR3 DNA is TGTGCCAGCAGTTCATGGGGACAGGGGGCCAACGTCCTGACTTTC. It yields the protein CASSSWGQGANVLTF.

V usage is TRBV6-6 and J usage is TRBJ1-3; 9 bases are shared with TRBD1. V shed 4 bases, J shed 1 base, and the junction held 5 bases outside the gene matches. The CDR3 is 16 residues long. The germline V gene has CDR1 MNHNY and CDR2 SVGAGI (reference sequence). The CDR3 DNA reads TGTGCCAGCAGTTCCTCGACAGGGGGGTCTGGAAACACCATATATTTT. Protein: CASSSSTGGSGNTIYF.

In DNA, the CDR3 is TGTGCCAGCAGTCTTATGACAGGCCAGTTGCTATCTGGGGCCAACGTCCTGACTTTC. Protein: CASSLMTGQLLSGANVLTF. The chain joins TRBV6-6 to TRBJ2-6, with a possible D match to TRBD1 (6 bases). The CDR3 extends over 19 amino acids. Germline V gene sequence: CDR1 MNHNY, CDR2 SVGAGI (reference sequence). The V end was cut by 5 bases, the J end by 1 base, with 21 bases between.

CDR3 in DNA: TGCGCCAGCAGACAGGGCGGTAGTAATGAAAAACTGTTTTTT. Its translation: CASRQGGSNEKLFF. The V gene is TRBV5-1, the J gene TRBJ1-4, with D tentatively TRBD1 (6 bases). Germline assignment: CDR1 SGHRS and CDR2 YFSETQ. This CDR3 has 14 residues. Trimming took off 5 bases at V and 4 bases at J, with 12 bases between the two ends. Supplemented by reference TRBV5-1 and TRBJ1-4, the full variable domain reads KAGVTQTPRYLIKTRGQQVTLSCSPISGHRSVSWYQQTPGQGLQFLFEYFSETQRNKGNFPGRFSGRQFSNSRSEMNVSTLELGDSALYLCASRQGGSNEKLFFGSGTQLSVL.

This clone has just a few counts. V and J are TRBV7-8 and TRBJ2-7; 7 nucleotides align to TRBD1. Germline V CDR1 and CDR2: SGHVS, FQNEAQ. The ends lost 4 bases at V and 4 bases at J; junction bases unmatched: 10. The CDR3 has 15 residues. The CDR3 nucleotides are TGTGCCAGCAGCTCCTCGGGACAGACAATGTACGAGCAGTACTTC. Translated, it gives CASSSSGQTMYEQYF.

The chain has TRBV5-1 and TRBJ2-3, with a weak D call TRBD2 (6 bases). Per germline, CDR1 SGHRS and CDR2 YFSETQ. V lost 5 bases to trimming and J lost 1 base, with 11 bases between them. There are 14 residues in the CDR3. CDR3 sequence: CASSLASGTDTQYF. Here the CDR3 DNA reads TGCGCCAGCAGTCTTGCTAGCGGCACAGATACGCAGTATTTT.

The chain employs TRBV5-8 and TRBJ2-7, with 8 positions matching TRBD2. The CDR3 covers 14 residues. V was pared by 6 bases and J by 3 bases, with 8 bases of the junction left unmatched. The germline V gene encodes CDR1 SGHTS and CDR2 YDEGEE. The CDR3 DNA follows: TGTGCCAGCAACATACTAGCGGAGGACTACGAGCAGTACTTC. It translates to CASNILAEDYEQYF.

This chain's CDR3 is CASSLTSGNTEAFF. DNA of the CDR3: TGCGCCAGCAGCTTAACCAGCGGGAACACTGAAGCTTTCTTT. The chain combines TRBV5-1 with TRBJ1-1; D uncertain. Trimming pared 2 bases from V and 1 base from J, leaving 9 bases between. Looked up from germline, CDR1 is SGHRS and CDR2 is YFSETQ. This CDR3 has 14 residues.

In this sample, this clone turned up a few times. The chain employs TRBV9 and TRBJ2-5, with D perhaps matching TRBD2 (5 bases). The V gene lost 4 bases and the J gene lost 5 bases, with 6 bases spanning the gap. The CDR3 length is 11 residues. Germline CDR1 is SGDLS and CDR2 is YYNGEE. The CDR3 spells CASSSGETQYF. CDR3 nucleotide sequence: TGTGCCAGCAGCTCGGGGGAGACCCAGTACTTC. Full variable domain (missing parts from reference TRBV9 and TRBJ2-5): DSGVTQTPKHLITATGQRVTLRCSPRSGDLSVYWYQQSLDQGLQFLIQYYNGEERAKGNILERFSAQQFPDLHSELNLSSLELGDSALYFCASSSGETQYFGPGTRLLVL.

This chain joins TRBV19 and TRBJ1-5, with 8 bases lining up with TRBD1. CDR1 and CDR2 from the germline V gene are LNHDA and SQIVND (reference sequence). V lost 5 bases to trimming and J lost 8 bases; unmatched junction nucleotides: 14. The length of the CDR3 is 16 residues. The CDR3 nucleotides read TGTGCCAGTAGTTCCCCGGACAGGGTCCCTCAGGAGCCCCAGCATTTT. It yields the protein CASSSPDRVPQEPQHF.